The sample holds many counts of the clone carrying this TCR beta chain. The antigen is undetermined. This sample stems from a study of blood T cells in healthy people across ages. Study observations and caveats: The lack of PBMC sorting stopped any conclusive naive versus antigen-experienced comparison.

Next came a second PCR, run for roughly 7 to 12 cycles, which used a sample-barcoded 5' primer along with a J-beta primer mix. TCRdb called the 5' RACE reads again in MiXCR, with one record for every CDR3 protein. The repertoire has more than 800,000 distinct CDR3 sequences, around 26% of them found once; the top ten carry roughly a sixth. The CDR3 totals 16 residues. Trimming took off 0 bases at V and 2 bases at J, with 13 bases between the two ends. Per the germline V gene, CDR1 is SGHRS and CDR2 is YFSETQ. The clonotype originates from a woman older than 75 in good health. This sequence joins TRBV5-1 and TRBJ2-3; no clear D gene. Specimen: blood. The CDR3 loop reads CASSLATNQPTDTQYF. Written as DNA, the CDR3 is TGCGCCAGCAGCTTGGCCACAAATCAACCCACAGATACGCAGTATTTT.